The clone carrying this T cell receptor (beta chain) was recorded once. This sample was taken from a study of lymphopenia after photon versus proton radiotherapy. Germline V gene lookup returns CDR1 KGHSH and CDR2 LQKENI. This CDR3 spans 17 amino acids. V lost 4 bases, J lost 2 bases, and 7 bases stayed unmatched. TCRdb keeps only in-frame clones here, not all; method: immunoSEQ multiplex PCR. This sample has 55,000 to 70,000 clones, with under 95% found just once. The sequencing used peripheral blood, collected from a patient treated with photon-based radiotherapy. This receptor was taken from a woman aged 65 to 85 with pancreatic cancer. V gene TRBV18 combines with J gene TRBJ2-7; 14 positions match TRBD2. Here the CDR3 reads CASSLGTSGSGAYEQYF. CDR3 DNA sequence: TGTGCCAGCTCACTCGGGACTAGCGGGAGTGGGGCCTACGAGCAGTACTTC.